This T cell receptor (beta chain) is from a study of shared clonotypes between healthy human individuals. This CDR3 comprises 16 residues. Germline V gene lookup returns CDR1 SGHAT and CDR2 FQNNGV. V trimming: 3 bases; J trimming: 1 base; junction bases outside the gene matches: 4. Adults of Caucasian background living in Nashville, Tennessee made up all donors. The assay was carried out at the deep level. Sorted-subset replicate PCR reactions were performed with about 200 ng DNA, corresponding to tens of thousands of T cell genomes. Sequenced by immunoSEQ multiplex PCR; TCRdb stores in-frame clones only, minus some. This repertoire shows about 960,000 clones, 76% found once; its top ten account for over 1.3%.

Sequencing used memory CD4+ T cells sorted from blood. Subset meaning: CD45RA-negative fraction. This chain connects TRBV11-2 to TRBJ2-1; 9 bases fit TRBD2. This receptor was identified in a man between 18 and 29 years old in good health. The CDR3 DNA reads TGTGCCAGCAGCTTTACAGCGGGAGGTTCCTACAATGAGCAGTTCTTC. It encodes CASSFTAGGSYNEQFF.